This TCR beta chain emerged from a study of T cell changes during pregnancy in multiple sclerosis. Produced via immunoSEQ multiplex PCR; TCRdb's table is partial and in-frame only. The sample comprises more than 50,000 clones, 70% to 90% of which are singletons, and 2% to 3% rests with the top ten. Specimen: peripheral blood, collected in the first trimester of pregnancy. The TCR comes from a female donor with multiple sclerosis, enrolled in a pregnancy study.

The CDR3 is CASSPLGQVEKLAFF. The CDR3, as DNA: TGTGCCAGCAGTCCCCTCGGACAGGTCGAAAAACTAGCTTTCTTT. The gene calls are TRBV19 and TRBJ1-1; 7 bases map to TRBD1. This CDR3 is 15 amino acids long. The J segment lost 10 bases and the V segment lost 9 bases, leaving 20 bases of the junction unmatched. CDR1 is LNHDA and CDR2 is SQIVND in the germline V gene (reference sequence).